One and the same sample provided the 23 T cell receptor beta chains below, sequenced in a study of blood T cell repertoires in COVID-19 (dated by TCRdb to 2018 to 2020). Library generation was performed with the immunoSEQ multiplex PCR assay. The table comes from immuneACCESS by way of TCRdb, which keeps in-frame sequences with V and J called. Part of the clones is missing from these tables; in studies checked, under half for an unresolved V gene and the rest for unknown reasons. Within this sample are about 41,000 clones, with 83% of them counted one time only. Approximately 44% of the sample is in the top ten clones. Input material: peripheral blood. The receptors originated from a woman older than 75 with active or convalescent COVID-19.

The rearrangement links TRBV16 to TRBJ1-5; D is unclear. CDR1 is KGHSY, CDR2 FQNENV, per germline. This CDR3 is built from 13 residues. Trimming stripped 0 bases from V and 11 bases from J, with 11 bases between. The CDR3 DNA is TGTGCCAGCAGCCAATCGCGAGAATTAGCCCAGCATTTT. It is translated as CASSQSRELAQHF.

This sequence joins TRBV4-1 and TRBJ1-2; tentatively, D is TRBD1 (6 bases). The length of the CDR3 is 16 residues. In germline, CDR1 is MGHRA, CDR2 YSYEKL. V was shortened by 1 base and J by 4 bases, with 16 bases between the two germline ends. The CDR3 loop reads CASSQAGAGDRYGYTF. The CDR3 nucleotides are TGCGCCAGCAGCCAAGCCGGGGCAGGGGACCGCTATGGCTACACCTTC.

The chain uses TRBV7-2 and TRBJ1-5, with 11 positions matching TRBD1. CDR1 is SGHTA, CDR2 FQGNSA, per germline. The J segment lost 2 bases and the V segment lost 4 bases, leaving 1 base of the junction unmatched. The CDR3 contains 15 residues. The CDR3 nucleotides are TGTGCCAGCAGCTGGGACAGGGGGGGCAATCAGCCCCAGCATTTT. As protein: CASSWDRGGNQPQHF. Variable domain in full (rest from reference TRBV7-2 and TRBJ1-5): GAGVSQSPSNKVTEKGKDVELRCDPISGHTALYWYRQSLGQGLEFLIYFQGNSAPDKSGLPSDRFSAERTGGSVSTLTIQRTQQEDSAVYLCASSWDRGGNQPQHFGDGTRLSIL.

V usage is TRBV18 and J usage is TRBJ2-1; weak D call: TRBD2 (5 bases). V gave up 3 bases and J gave up 6 bases, with 15 bases separating them. This CDR3 has 15 residues. In germline, CDR1 is KGHSH, CDR2 LQKENI. Here the CDR3 reads CASSPLWRRSNEQFF. For the CDR3, the DNA is TGTGCCAGCTCACCTCTCTGGCGGAGGTCCAATGAGCAGTTCTTC.

V gene TRBV7-6 combines with J gene TRBJ2-1; 7 bases map to TRBD2. Germline trimming cut 3 bases from V and 4 bases from J; bases unmatched to any gene: 9. In germline, CDR1 is SGHVS, CDR2 FNYEAQ. The CDR3 spans 16 residues. DNA for the CDR3: TGTGCCAGCAGCTTCAGTTCCGGGAGGACTTACAATGAGCAGTTCTTC. Amino acid sequence: CASSFSSGRTYNEQFF.

This chain uses TRBV28 with TRBJ1-1; possibly TRBD1 for D (5 bases). The germline V gene encodes CDR1 MDHEN and CDR2 SYDVKM. The CDR3 spans 15 residues. Trimming shortened V by 4 bases and J by 0 bases, and 12 bases separated the two germline ends. The DNA for the CDR3 is TGTGCCAGCAGTTCCACCGGGGGGGTGAACACTGAAGCTTTCTTT. Translation gives CASSSTGGVNTEAFF.

This clone was recorded a few times. The chain couples TRBV10-2 to TRBJ1-5; no clear D. This CDR3 has 13 amino acids. Germline assignment: CDR1 WSHSY and CDR2 SAAADI. Trimming pared 7 bases from V and 0 bases from J, leaving 7 bases between. CDR3 residues: CASTSGSNQPQHF. DNA of the CDR3: TGCGCCAGCACCTCGGGTAGCAATCAGCCCCAGCATTTT.

The V and J genes are TRBV20-1 and TRBJ2-1; 11 bases are shared with TRBD2. The CDR3 is 15 amino acids. Per germline, CDR1 DFQATT and CDR2 SNEGSKA (reference sequence). V was pared by 3 bases and J by 4 bases, with 5 bases of the junction left unmatched. The CDR3 sequence: CSASPGLAGYNEQFF. The DNA of the CDR3 is TGCAGTGCTAGTCCAGGACTAGCGGGTTACAATGAGCAGTTCTTC.

V and J are TRBV7-3 and TRBJ1-1; tentatively, D is TRBD1 (5 bases). Per the germline V gene, CDR1 is SGHTA and CDR2 is FQGTGA. V was pared by 4 bases and J by 11 bases, with 17 bases between. This CDR3 comprises 13 residues. CDR3 amino acids: CASSSPGLPSAFF. The CDR3 DNA reads as TGTGCCAGCAGCTCACCGGGACTCCCGAGCGCTTTCTTT.

The chain carries TRBV19 and TRBJ2-3; 10 bases align to TRBD2. Germline CDR1 and CDR2: LNHDA and SQIVND (reference sequence). CDR3 length equals 15 residues. The V gene end was trimmed by 4 bases and the J gene end by 3 bases; junction bases not matched to a gene: 4. CDR3 sequence reads: CASSKLAGLTDTQYF. The CDR3 DNA reads TGTGCCAGTAGTAAACTAGCGGGGTTAACAGATACGCAGTATTTT. Complete variable domain (other parts from reference TRBV19 and TRBJ2-3): DGGITQSPKYLFRKEGQNVTLSCEQNLNHDAMYWYRQDPGQGLRLIYYSQIVNDFQKGDIAEGYSVSREKKESFPLTVTSAQKNPTAFYLCASSKLAGLTDTQYFGPGTRLTVL.

The rearrangement joins TRBV5-5 to TRBJ1-6; 9 positions agree with TRBD1. Germline CDR1 SGHKS, CDR2 YYEKEE (reference sequence). V lost 4 bases to trimming and J lost 11 bases; unmatched junction nucleotides: 4. The CDR3 spans 13 residues. CDR3 loop: CASSRDREPPLHF. The DNA of the CDR3 is TGTGCCAGCAGCCGGGACAGGGAACCACCCCTCCACTTT.

CDR3 nucleotides: TGTGCCAGCAGCTCAAACTCGTTAAGCTCCTACAATGAGCAGTTCTTC. Its protein product is CASSSNSLSSYNEQFF. The chain links TRBV9 to TRBJ2-1; D not certain. This CDR3 region has 16 residues. CDR1 and CDR2 (germline): SGDLS, YYNGEE. V was trimmed by 4 bases and J by 0 bases, leaving 14 bases between them.

This sequence joins TRBV19 and TRBJ2-7; D is uncertain. The V gene lost 5 bases and the J gene lost 5 bases, with 13 bases spanning the gap. CDR3 length: 13 residues. CDR1 LNHDA and CDR2 SQIVND come from the germline V gene (reference sequence). DNA for the CDR3: TGTGCCAGTAGTCATCTGGGCAGCAACGAGCAGTACTTC. This sequence encodes CASSHLGSNEQYF. The full variable domain, in which reference TRBV19 and TRBJ2-7 provide the parts outside the CDR3, is DGGITQSPKYLFRKEGQNVTLSCEQNLNHDAMYWYRQDPGQGLRLIYYSQIVNDFQKGDIAEGYSVSREKKESFPLTVTSAQKNPTAFYLCASSHLGSNEQYFGPGTRLTVT.

The rearrangement joins TRBV7-8 to TRBJ1-2; 7 positions agree with TRBD1. The J segment lost 3 bases and the V segment lost 5 bases, leaving 6 bases of the junction unmatched. CDR1 and CDR2 from the germline V gene are SGHVS and FQNEAQ. This CDR3 comprises 14 residues. CDR3 nucleotides: TGTGCCAGCAGCAGGGTTACAGGGGACTATGGCTACACCTTC. Amino acids: CASSRVTGDYGYTF.

This clone was seen a few times. The chain combines TRBV10-1 with TRBJ2-5, with 9 nucleotides matching TRBD1. J gave up 3 bases and V 6 bases, and 14 bases lay outside the gene matches. CDR3 length: 17 residues. Germline V lookup: CDR1 WNHNN, CDR2 SYGVQD (reference sequence). The CDR3 nucleotides read TGCGCCAGCAGCACCACCGGGACAGGGAAAGGGGAAGAGACCCAGTACTTC. This codes for CASSTTGTGKGEETQYF.

CDR3: CASTQSGISSYEQYF. The CDR3, as DNA: TGTGCCAGCACCCAGAGCGGGATCTCCTCCTACGAGCAGTACTTC. The rearrangement joins TRBV11-2 to TRBJ2-7; 7 nucleotides align to TRBD2. The CDR3 runs 15 residues. Trimming removed 7 bases from V and 0 bases from J; junction bases left unmatched: 9. The V gene's germline CDR1 is SGHAT and CDR2 FQNNGV.

V usage is TRBV7-8 and J usage is TRBJ1-5, with TRBD1 identical over 7 bases. The V gene's germline CDR1 is SGHVS and CDR2 FQNEAQ. J lost 5 bases, V lost 0 bases, and 13 bases had no gene match. This CDR3 spans 18 amino acids. The DNA for the CDR3 is TGTGCCAGCAGCTTAGCAAGACCGAGACAGGGCAGGCATCAGCCCCAGCATTTT. Its translation is CASSLARPRQGRHQPQHF.

CDR3 coding DNA: TGTGCCAGCAGTTCTACCCCGGACAGGGCTGACTATGGCTACACCTTC. Residues: CASSSTPDRADYGYTF. The V gene is TRBV27, the J gene TRBJ1-2; TRBD1 aligns across 8 bases. The CDR3 has 16 residues. The V segment lost 4 bases and the J segment 3 bases; nucleotides outside the gene matches: 10. CDR1 MNHEY and CDR2 SMNVEV come from the germline V gene (reference sequence).

The chain carries TRBV10-3 and TRBJ1-5; a weak D match, TRBD1 (5 bases). Trimming removed 10 bases from V and 2 bases from J, with 15 bases in between. The V gene's germline CDR1 is ENHRY and CDR2 SYGVKD. This CDR3 is built from 14 residues. The CDR3 sequence: CATQGAVRNQPQHF. In DNA, the CDR3 is TGTGCCACCCAGGGTGCAGTTCGCAATCAGCCCCAGCATTTT.

The V call is TRBV29-1, the J call TRBJ2-1, with 8 bases fitting TRBD2. There are 11 residues in the CDR3. Germline lookup yields CDR1 SQVTM and CDR2 ANQGSEA. The junction had 3 bases not matched to a gene; V was cut back by 4 bases and J by 10 bases. Here the CDR3 reads CSVGRGGEQFF. CDR3 bases: TGCAGCGTTGGTCGGGGGGGAGAGCAGTTCTTC.

CDR3 loop: CASSLSSGRVGETQYF. CDR3 DNA: TGCGCCAGCAGCCTTTCTAGCGGGAGGGTTGGAGAGACCCAGTACTTC. The chain employs TRBV5-1 and TRBJ2-5; 12 bases are shared with TRBD2. The CDR3 extends over 16 amino acids. Germline V gene sequence: CDR1 SGHRS, CDR2 YFSETQ. The ends lost 4 bases at V and 4 bases at J; junction bases unmatched: 8.

The chain joins TRBV7-2 to TRBJ2-7, with TRBD1 matching 7 bases. Germline V lookup: CDR1 SGHTA, CDR2 FQGNSA. V trimming: 1 base; J trimming: 5 bases; junction bases outside the gene matches: 8. The CDR3 sequence is 15 residues long. The CDR3 DNA reads TGTGCCAGCAGCTTAGAAGGGGGCGCGCCCAACGAGCAGTACTTC. Its protein product is CASSLEGGAPNEQYF.

The genes are TRBV18 and TRBJ2-5; TRBD2 agrees at 13 bases. Germline CDR1 reads KGHSH; CDR2 reads LQKENI. CDR3 length equals 18 residues. Trimming took 6 bases from V and 2 from J; bases not matched to a gene: 12. The CDR3 loop reads CASSPIPAGLAGQETQYF. In DNA, the CDR3 is TGTGCCAGCTCTCCAATACCCGCGGGACTAGCGGGACAAGAGACCCAGTACTTC.